The 7 T cell receptor beta chains presented below share a single source sample, sequenced in a study of blood T cell repertoires in COVID-19 (dated by TCRdb to 2018 to 2021). Receptor amplification or capture employed the immunoSEQ multiplex PCR assay. In TCRdb, the immuneACCESS table is reduced to in-frame sequences with V and J assigned. These tables do not hold every clone; where another copy was compared, an unresolved V gene accounts for under half, and the others remain unexplained. Recorded for this sample are around 240,000 clones; 65% to 90% of them occurred a single time. The ten largest clones add up to more than 1.2% of the sample. Sequencing was carried out using peripheral blood. These receptors came from a woman aged 40 to 50 who had recovered from COVID-19.

The chain has TRBV7-8 and TRBJ2-2, with 7 bases matching TRBD1. The CDR3 is 16 residues long. In germline, CDR1 is SGHVS, CDR2 FQNEAQ. Trimming removed 6 bases from V and 0 bases from J; junction bases left unmatched: 7. The CDR3 DNA reads as TGTGCCAGCAGGGTGGTTCAGGGGGCGAACACCGGGGAGCTGTTTTTT. This sequence encodes CASRVVQGANTGELFF.

The rearrangement joins TRBV2 to TRBJ2-7; D possibly corresponds to TRBD1 (6 bases). The CDR3 consists of 14 residues. Germline-derived CDR1 and CDR2 are SNHLY and FYNNEI. Trimming took 6 bases from V and 5 from J, leaving 17 bases between them. This CDR3 is CASRAGTFSDEQYF. Here the CDR3 DNA reads TGTGCCAGCAGAGCCGGGACATTTTCGGACGAGCAGTACTTC.

This chain uses TRBV28 with TRBJ2-3; tentatively, D is TRBD1 (5 bases). V was cut by 5 bases and J by 1 base, with 13 bases left in between. This CDR3 comprises 15 residues. Germline CDR1 and CDR2: MDHEN and SYDVKM. The CDR3 nucleotides are TGTGCCAGCAGTCCAGGACCGACAGGCACAGATACGCAGTATTTT. This encodes CASSPGPTGTDTQYF.

The chain joins TRBV29-1 to TRBJ2-7; 7 bases are shared with TRBD1. The CDR3 spans 18 residues. The trim removed 4 bases at V and 0 bases at J, leaving 18 bases unmatched. CDR1 SQVTM and CDR2 ANQGSEA come from the germline V gene. The CDR3 is CSVVKAQITGAPSYEQYF. DNA of the CDR3: TGCAGCGTTGTTAAGGCCCAGATTACAGGGGCCCCCTCCTACGAGCAGTACTTC.

This chain joins TRBV9 and TRBJ2-3; D perhaps matches TRBD2 (7 bases). CDR3 length equals 15 residues. V was shortened by 0 bases and J by 6 bases, with 14 bases between the two germline ends. Germline assignment: CDR1 SGDLS and CDR2 YYNGEE. The DNA of the CDR3 is TGTGCCAGCAGCGTAGCGGGGGGCCAGCAGGATACGCAGTATTTT. Encoded protein: CASSVAGGQQDTQYF.

The chain couples TRBV4-3 to TRBJ2-7; possible D gene TRBD1, 5 bases. Trimming took 1 base from V and 1 from J, leaving 8 bases between them. Germline values: CDR1 LGHNA, CDR2 YSLEER. The CDR3 is 14 amino acids. CDR3: CASSQAGKSYEQYF. The CDR3 bases are TGCGCCAGCAGCCAAGCAGGGAAATCCTACGAGCAGTACTTC.

This clone was observed once. The rearrangement links TRBV5-6 to TRBJ1-2; D is uncertain. CDR1 is SGHDT, CDR2 YYEEEE, per germline. Trimming removed 7 bases at V and 0 bases at J, with 7 bases between. CDR3 length: 12 residues. The CDR3: CASEGPNYGYTF. CDR3 bases: TGTGCCAGCGAGGGCCCTAACTATGGCTACACCTTC.